This T cell receptor (beta chain) was sequenced in a study of vaccination effects on CD4 cells after COVID-19. Study details: The researchers cultured approximately 2 million PBMC per well with about 11 IU/ml IL-2 and roughly 10 ug/ml peptides.

At the end of less than 12 days of culture, CD4+ T cells were isolated. According to the study, vaccine recipients showed no prior SARS-CoV-2 infection and negative nucleocapsid antibodies. The study's findings and limits: A shortage of convalescent patients and an absence of early post-infection timepoints characterized the study. Marked contraction was observed in infection-induced and vaccine-induced clones late after vaccination.

On this clone: Its antigen is as yet unknown.

Method: immunoSEQ multiplex PCR; TCRdb's copy keeps in-frame clones and lacks some. Of 70,000 or so clones listed, approximately 77% are singletons. V lost 2 bases, J lost 6 bases, and 13 bases lay in between. This CDR3 comprises 13 residues. Germline values: CDR1 GTSNPN, CDR2 SVGIG (reference sequence). This receptor was taken from a human donor who received a COVID-19 vaccine. V and J are TRBV30 and TRBJ1-2, with a possible D match to TRBD1 (6 bases). The starting material was CD4+ T cells from PBMCs cultured without peptide, obtained before COVID-19 vaccination. CDR3 loop: CAWSINRVNGYTF. CDR3 nucleotides: TGTGCCTGGAGTATAAACAGGGTCAATGGCTACACCTTC.